What follows are 17 T cell receptor beta chains derived from one specimen sequenced in a study of blood T cell repertoires in COVID-19. Only in-frame clones appear in the TCRdb table, and some are missing; sequencing was by immunoSEQ multiplex PCR. The repertoire includes some 250,000 clones, about nine tenths of them detected once, and less than 4% sits in the top ten. Sequencing was carried out using PBMCs or T cells enriched from blood (not recorded which). The receptors were sampled from a woman aged 30 to 39 with acute COVID-19.

For this clone: At the DNA level, this CDR3 is encoded by other sequences in the same sample as well. The chain links TRBV10-3 to TRBJ2-7; 7 bases are shared with TRBD1. Germline trimming cut 0 bases from V and 3 bases from J; bases unmatched to any gene: 2. Germline assignment: CDR1 ENHRY and CDR2 SYGVKD. The CDR3 extends over 14 amino acids. The CDR3 loop reads CAISESQGIYEQYF. CDR3 DNA: TGTGCCATCAGTGAGTCACAGGGGATCTACGAGCAGTACTTC.

V is TRBV30 and J is TRBJ1-6, with 10 bases identical to TRBD1. V shed 0 bases and J 6 bases; nucleotides not matched to a gene: 2. The CDR3 consists of 15 residues. In germline, CDR1 is GTSNPN, CDR2 SVGIG (reference sequence). The CDR3 protein is CAWSVRTGGNSPLHF. The CDR3 DNA sequence: TGTGCCTGGAGTGTCAGGACAGGGGGTAATTCACCCCTCCACTTT.

The CDR3 sequence: CASSVGGFGGLGNGYTF. Here the CDR3 DNA reads TGTGCCAGCAGTGTAGGAGGATTCGGGGGTCTAGGGAACGGCTACACCTTC. The chain has TRBV7-9 and TRBJ1-2; D is possibly TRBD1 (5 bases). Germline CDR1 reads SEHNR; CDR2 reads FQNEAQ (reference sequence). The ends were cut back, 6 bases at V and 8 bases at J, with 28 bases in the middle. This CDR3 is built from 17 residues.

Turning to this clone: In the same sample, other DNA sequences code for this CDR3. The gene calls are TRBV27 and TRBJ2-7; 10 bases map to TRBD2. V shed 6 bases, J shed 7 bases, and the junction held 6 bases outside the gene matches. The CDR3 runs 13 residues. The germline gives CDR1 MNHEY, CDR2 SMNVEV (reference sequence). The CDR3 spells CASSLAGGGEQYF. CDR3 sequence (DNA): TGTGCCAGCAGCTTAGCGGGGGGTGGGGAGCAGTACTTC.

The chain uses TRBV19 and TRBJ1-1; D remains unclear. V was shortened by 3 bases and J by 0 bases, with 11 bases between the two germline ends. This CDR3 spans 15 amino acids. The germline V gene encodes CDR1 LNHDA and CDR2 SQIVND (reference sequence). In DNA form, the CDR3 reads TGTGCCAGTAGTATCACAGTTTACGTGAACACTGAAGCTTTCTTT. It codes for CASSITVYVNTEAFF.

The genes are TRBV25-1 and TRBJ1-3; D call uncertain. The CDR3 sequence is 15 residues long. The germline V and J ends were trimmed by 0 bases and 11 bases, with 17 bases remaining between them. The germline gives CDR1 MGHDK, CDR2 SYGVNS. The CDR3 DNA is TGTGCCAGCAGTGAATACGGTCCGTCCGGCGGGTCCATATATTTT. It specifies CASSEYGPSGGSIYF.

The chain links TRBV6-1 to TRBJ1-5; D is possibly TRBD1 (5 bases). The V gene lost 2 bases and the J gene lost 7 bases, with 12 bases spanning the gap. The length of the CDR3 is 14 residues. The germline V gene encodes CDR1 MNHNS and CDR2 SASEGT. The CDR3 DNA reads as TGTGCCAGCAGTGAACTTAGGGGAGGACAGCCCCAGCATTTT. Translated: CASSELRGGQPQHF.

The chain combines TRBV9 with TRBJ1-1, with D unresolved. The germline V and J ends were trimmed by 1 base and 1 base, with 11 bases remaining between them. The germline V gene has CDR1 SGDLS and CDR2 YYNGEE. This CDR3 has 15 amino acids. CDR3 residues: CASSVSPGGNTEAFF. CDR3 DNA: TGTGCCAGCAGCGTATCCCCCGGTGGGAACACTGAAGCTTTCTTT.

CDR3 nucleotides: TGTGCCAGCAGTGAATTCCCGGGACAGGGCAATCAGCCCCAGCATTTT. Translating it yields CASSEFPGQGNQPQHF. The chain combines TRBV2 with TRBJ1-5; TRBD1 aligns across 8 bases. The CDR3 is 16 amino acids. With 2 bases clipped from V and 2 bases from J, the junction kept 5 bases outside the gene matches. The germline gives CDR1 SNHLY, CDR2 FYNNEI. Variable domain in full (rest from reference TRBV2 and TRBJ1-5): EPEVTQTPSHQVTQMGQEVILRCVPISNHLYFYWYRQILGQKVEFLVSFYNNEISEKSEIFDDQFSVERPDGSNFTLKIRSTKLEDSAMYFCASSEFPGQGNQPQHFGDGTRLSIL.

This chain uses TRBV2 with TRBJ1-3; D not resolved. This CDR3 has 12 residues. V was clipped by 5 bases and J by 3 bases, with 5 bases between them. The germline V gene has CDR1 SNHLY and CDR2 FYNNEI. CDR3 bases: TGTGCCAGCAGTTACAGTGGAAACACCATATATTTT. This codes for CASSYSGNTIYF.

This chain connects TRBV7-9 to TRBJ1-1; possible D gene TRBD1, 5 bases. Germline V gives CDR1 SEHNR, CDR2 FQNEAQ (reference sequence). The CDR3 is made up of 17 amino acids. V shed 2 bases and J shed 5 bases, with 21 bases lying between them. CDR3 coding DNA: TGTGCCAGCAGCTTACCTCGGTATGGCGGGGGGAGTACTGAAGCTTTCTTT. Translating it yields CASSLPRYGGGSTEAFF. Complete variable domain (other parts from reference TRBV7-9 and TRBJ1-1): DTGVSQNPRHKITKRGQNVTFRCDPISEHNRLYWYRQTLGQGPEFLTYFQNEAQLEKSRLLSDRFSAERPKGSFSTLEIQRTEQGDSAMYLCASSLPRYGGGSTEAFFGQGTRLTVV.

The chain employs TRBV5-4 and TRBJ2-3; a possible D gene is TRBD2 (7 bases). Germline V gene data show CDR1 as SGHNT and CDR2 as YYREEE (reference sequence). The CDR3 has 15 residues. V lost 2 bases and J 2 bases, leaving 12 bases between the germline ends. The CDR3: CASSLGGGDTDTQYF. The CDR3 DNA follows: TGTGCCAGCAGCTTAGGGGGGGGCGACACAGATACGCAGTATTTT. Filled out from reference TRBV5-4 and TRBJ2-3, the complete variable domain reads ETGVTQSPTHLIKTRGQQVTLRCSSQSGHNTVSWYQQALGQGPQFIFQYYREEENGRGNFPPRFSGLQFPNYSSELNVNALELDDSALYLCASSLGGGDTDTQYFGPGTRLTVL.

V and J are TRBV2 and TRBJ2-7, with a possible D match to TRBD1 (6 bases). Germline CDR1 reads SNHLY; CDR2 reads FYNNEI. CDR3 length: 13 residues. Trimming removed 2 bases from V and 6 bases from J, with 11 bases in between. CDR3 residues: CASSENTGSEQYF. The CDR3 DNA is TGTGCCAGCAGTGAAAATACAGGGAGCGAGCAGTACTTC.

The chain employs TRBV5-1 and TRBJ1-2; D remains unclear. The V and J ends lost 0 bases and 2 bases respectively, with 17 bases between them. The CDR3 runs to 17 residues. The V gene's germline CDR1 is SGHRS and CDR2 YFSETQ. CDR3 DNA: TGCGCCAGCAGCTTGGAGTTTTTGGGCGGACTGAACTATGGCTACACCTTC. Its protein product is CASSLEFLGGLNYGYTF. The full variable domain, its missing parts supplied by reference TRBV5-1 and TRBJ1-2, is KAGVTQTPRYLIKTRGQQVTLSCSPISGHRSVSWYQQTPGQGLQFLFEYFSETQRNKGNFPGRFSGRQFSNSRSEMNVSTLELGDSALYLCASSLEFLGGLNYGYTFGSGTRLTVV.

V and J are TRBV2 and TRBJ1-1; D is unclear. Germline V gene sequence: CDR1 SNHLY, CDR2 FYNNEI. This CDR3 spans 14 amino acids. V was shortened by 0 bases and J by 2 bases, with 7 bases between the two germline ends. The CDR3 is CASSEARGNTEAFF. The CDR3 region has the DNA TGTGCCAGCAGTGAAGCTCGGGGTAACACTGAAGCTTTCTTT.

The chain combines TRBV7-2 with TRBJ1-2; 8 bases line up with TRBD1. Germline V gene data show CDR1 as SGHTA and CDR2 as FQGNSA. The length of the CDR3 is 15 residues. J lost 4 bases, V lost 1 base, and 5 bases had no gene match. The CDR3 is CASSLGPGGSYGYTF. The DNA of the CDR3 is TGTGCCAGCAGCTTAGGGCCAGGGGGCTCCTATGGCTACACCTTC.

V and J are TRBV28 and TRBJ2-7, with 9 positions matching TRBD1. Looked up from germline, CDR1 is MDHEN and CDR2 is SYDVKM. The V segment lost 10 bases and the J segment 2 bases; nucleotides outside the gene matches: 9. This CDR3 has 14 amino acids. The CDR3 here is CATRWGQGPYEQYF. The CDR3 region has the DNA TGTGCCACCCGCTGGGGACAGGGACCCTACGAGCAGTACTTC.